Each of the 14 T cell receptor beta chains below was sequenced from the same sample in a study of T cell changes during pregnancy in multiple sclerosis. Here immunoSEQ multiplex PCR was the method, and the copy in TCRdb shows in-frame clones only, minus some. Of roughly 35,000 clones in the sample, 88% were seen once. Sequences were derived from CD4+ T cells from peripheral blood mononuclear cells, sampled before pregnancy. The receptors here all came from a female donor with multiple sclerosis, enrolled in a pregnancy study.

The J gene is TRBJ2-1, the V gene TRBV5-6, with TRBD2 matching 7 bases. Germline V gene lookup returns CDR1 SGHDT and CDR2 YYEEEE. The CDR3 is 12 amino acids. Losses at the gene ends were 1 base for V and 11 bases for J; bases not matched to a gene: 3. The DNA of the CDR3 is TGTGCCAGCAGCTTGTACGGGGGGAAGCAGTTCTTC. This codes for CASSLYGGKQFF.

V is TRBV6-5 and J is TRBJ2-2, with 7 nucleotides matching TRBD2. CDR1 is MNHEY, CDR2 SVGAGI, per germline. Trimming cost V 7 bases and J 4 bases; bases outside gene matches: 9. This CDR3 spans 15 amino acids. CDR3 DNA: TGTGCCAGCACGGGAGGCGAATACAGCACCGGGGAGCTGTTTTTT. It codes for CASTGGEYSTGELFF.

The J gene is TRBJ1-1, the V gene TRBV11-2; D gene ambiguous. V lost 3 bases to trimming and J lost 3 bases, with 8 bases between them. The CDR3 has 13 amino acids. The germline V gene has CDR1 SGHAT and CDR2 FQNNGV. This CDR3 reads CASSLNSYTEAFF. The CDR3 coding sequence is TGTGCCAGCAGCTTGAACAGCTACACTGAAGCTTTCTTT.

The V gene is TRBV9, the J gene TRBJ2-3; D might be TRBD2 (6 bases). The V and J ends lost 0 bases and 5 bases respectively, with 10 bases between them. Germline assignment: CDR1 SGDLS and CDR2 YYNGEE. The CDR3 is made up of 14 amino acids. CDR3 nucleotides: TGTGCCAGCAGCGTAGCCGGGAGTGGAGATACGCAGTATTTT. Amino acid sequence: CASSVAGSGDTQYF.

The gene calls are TRBV12-1 and TRBJ2-1; the D call of TRBD2 is as the table states it, not checked on the DNA. TRBV12-1 is reported as a pseudogene. The CDR3 covers 12 residues. The CDR3 DNA sequence: TGTGCCAGCAGCTTTCCCCCGGGTGAGCAGTTCTTC. This gives the protein CASSFPPGEQFF.

This chain links TRBV7-2 with TRBJ1-3; 8 nucleotides agree with TRBD1. The germline V gene has CDR1 SGHTA and CDR2 FQGNSA. Trimming cost V 5 bases and J 7 bases; bases outside gene matches: 7. There are 14 residues in the CDR3. The CDR3 region is CASSRGAGGNTIYF. CDR3 bases: TGTGCCAGCAGCCGAGGGGCAGGGGGCAACACCATATATTTT.

The rearrangement links TRBV18 to TRBJ1-1; TRBD1 might be the D (6 bases). V was clipped by 3 bases and J by 8 bases, with 25 bases between them. CDR3 length: 17 amino acids. Per germline, CDR1 KGHSH and CDR2 LQKENI. DNA of the CDR3: TGTGCCAGCTCACCCTACCAGGTCGACAGGACTGATTGGGAAGCTTTCTTT. Translation: CASSPYQVDRTDWEAFF.

This clone was picked up one time. The V and J genes are TRBV29-1 and TRBJ1-5, with 9 bases matching TRBD1. Germline lookup yields CDR1 SQVTM and CDR2 ANQGSEA. The CDR3 is 14 residues long. V lost 4 bases and J lost 5; bases outside the gene matches: 6. The CDR3, as DNA: TGCAGCGTTGGGTGGGGACAGGGCCATCAGCCCCAGCATTTT. It codes for CSVGWGQGHQPQHF.

V is TRBV14 and J is TRBJ2-2, with D unresolved. The germline CDR1 and CDR2 sequences are SGHDN and FVKESK. V was clipped by 3 bases and J by 1 base, with 9 bases between them. The CDR3 spans 15 residues. As DNA, the CDR3 is TGTGCCAGCAGCCATAGTCAAAAGAACACCGGGGAGCTGTTTTTT. It yields the protein CASSHSQKNTGELFF.

The chain has TRBV19 and TRBJ2-3, with 8 bases identical to TRBD2. This CDR3 has 17 residues. After removal of 2 bases from V and 6 bases from J, the junction contained 13 bases not matched to a gene. Germline loops: CDR1 LNHDA, CDR2 SQIVND (reference sequence). The CDR3 region is CASSIPETSDRLDTQYF. As DNA, the CDR3 is TGTGCCAGTAGTATACCGGAGACTAGCGATAGGTTGGATACGCAGTATTTT.

The J gene is TRBJ2-2, the V gene TRBV5-5; TRBD1 matches at 7 bases. V shed 1 base and J 3 bases; nucleotides not matched to a gene: 3. Germline V gene data show CDR1 as SGHKS and CDR2 as YYEKEE (reference sequence). The CDR3 loop spans 15 amino acids. In nucleotides, the CDR3 is TGTGCCAGCAGCTTGAGAGACAGGGACACCGGGGAGCTGTTTTTT. Protein sequence: CASSLRDRDTGELFF. The full variable domain, with the rest looked up from reference TRBV5-5 and TRBJ2-2, is DAGVTQSPTHLIKTRGQQVTLRCSPISGHKSVSWYQQVLGQGPQFIFQYYEKEERGRGNFPDRFSARQFPNYSSELNVNALLLGDSALYLCASSLRDRDTGELFFGEGSRLTVL.

This sequence joins TRBV19 and TRBJ2-2, with D maybe TRBD2 (6 bases). Germline V gives CDR1 LNHDA, CDR2 SQIVND (reference sequence). Trimming removed 7 bases from V and 0 bases from J, with 9 bases in between. This CDR3 has 14 amino acids. CDR3 in amino acids: CASKGTANTGELFF. The CDR3 DNA reads as TGTGCCAGTAAAGGGACTGCGAACACCGGGGAGCTGTTTTTT.

The rearrangement joins TRBV28 to TRBJ2-2, with TRBD1 matching 7 bases. Germline assignment: CDR1 MDHEN and CDR2 SYDVKM. Trimming removed 1 base from V and 5 bases from J; junction bases left unmatched: 4. This CDR3 region has 15 residues. The CDR3 DNA reads as TGTGCCAGCAGTTTATTCGGGACAGCTACCGGGGAGCTGTTTTTT. It specifies CASSLFGTATGELFF.

This clone was counted a single time. The CDR3 sequence is CASSPTGPINEKLFF. Here the CDR3 DNA reads TGCGCCAGCAGCCCGACAGGTCCAATCAATGAAAAACTGTTTTTT. V usage is TRBV5-1 and J usage is TRBJ1-4, with D tentatively TRBD1 (6 bases). Germline lookup yields CDR1 SGHRS and CDR2 YFSETQ. The CDR3 consists of 15 residues. Between the trimmed V and J ends, which lost 4 bases and 5 bases, there was a span of 15 bases.